This TCR beta chain was recorded in a study of human T cells and chemical hapten exposure. Study outcomes and limitations: Versus controls, expanded TCRs had significantly more large CDR3 similarity clusters.

Source study methods: The median was 95,638 TCRs per sample, ranging roughly 20,000 to 750,000. TCRdb independently ran MiXCR on the RACE reads; one entry per CDR3 protein. Here the V and J calls rest on TCRdb's processing, not on the authors' analysis. Among about 120,000 distinct CDR3 sequences, roughly 15% were seen once, and the ten largest hold roughly 0.92%. This CDR3 has 15 residues. The V and J ends lost 0 bases and 1 base respectively, with 12 bases between them. In germline, CDR1 is DFQATT, CDR2 SNEGSKA (reference sequence). Sample time point: patch test 1, 2 weeks after DPC sensitization. As for treatment: therapeutic diphenylcyclopropenone sensitization with weekly scalp DPC. Blood was drawn before each patch test was applied. Total RNA was isolated from whole blood that had not been fractionated. This clonotype was observed a few times. Its antigen is currently unknown.

This receptor was obtained from a man younger than 35 with alopecia areata. Some clones in this sample may be carry-over from other donors' samples. V gene TRBV20-1 combines with J gene TRBJ1-1; possibly TRBD1 for D (6 bases). The sequencing here drew on whole blood, taken in connection with sensitization to the hapten diphenylcyclopropenone (DPC). The CDR3 loop is CSARDPGGANTEAFF. CDR3 coding DNA: TGCAGTGCTAGAGATCCGGGGGGCGCGAACACTGAAGCTTTCTTT.